One sample yielded the 30 T cell receptor beta chains listed below, sequenced in a study of shared clonotypes between healthy human individuals. Profiling relied on immunoSEQ multiplex PCR, and the TCRdb table lists in-frame clones only, not all of them. The data show roughly 700,000 clones, with about 74% seen just once and about 1.8% held by the top ten. Sequenced sample: memory CD4+ T cells sorted from blood. Subset here: CD45RA-negative fraction. The receptors originated from a woman younger than 45 in good health.

The chain employs TRBV10-2 and TRBJ2-7, with TRBD2 matching over 10 bases. Losses at the gene ends were 7 bases for V and 5 bases for J; bases not matched to a gene: 8. The germline gives CDR1 WSHSY, CDR2 SAAADI. The CDR3 totals 14 residues. The CDR3 DNA follows: TGCGCCAGCAAACAGGGACTAGCGCGCGACGAGCAGTACTTC. Residues: CASKQGLARDEQYF.

This clone came up once. The J gene is TRBJ2-5, the V gene TRBV7-8, with no clear D. Germline CDR1 reads SGHVS; CDR2 reads FQNEAQ. Between the trimmed V and J ends, which lost 5 bases and 1 base, there was a span of 17 bases. The CDR3 length is 16 residues. As DNA, the CDR3 is TGTGCCAGCAGCCCCAGACTGGTCCTAGGCCAAGAGACCCAGTACTTC. Translating gives CASSPRLVLGQETQYF.

This rearrangement joins TRBV28 to TRBJ2-1, with 7 bases fitting TRBD2. With V trimmed by 6 bases and J by 1 base, 9 bases remained unmatched. The germline gives CDR1 MDHEN, CDR2 SYDVKM. CDR3 length: 16 amino acids. The CDR3: CASRIPSGLSYNEQFF. The CDR3 region has the DNA TGTGCCAGCAGGATTCCTAGCGGTTTGTCCTACAATGAGCAGTTCTTC. Complete variable domain (other parts from reference TRBV28 and TRBJ2-1): DVKVTQSSRYLVKRTGEKVFLECVQDMDHENMFWYRQDPGLGLRLIYFSYDVKMKEKGDIPEGYSVSREKKERFSLILESASTNQTSMYLCASRIPSGLSYNEQFFGPGTRLTVL.

The J gene is TRBJ1-2, the V gene TRBV30; tentative D call: TRBD1 (6 bases). Germline V gene sequence: CDR1 GTSNPN, CDR2 SVGIG (reference sequence). CDR3 length: 11 residues. V was trimmed by 4 bases and J by 8 bases, leaving 11 bases between them. CDR3 residues: CAWNVGGGYTF. The CDR3 DNA follows: TGTGCCTGGAACGTAGGGGGAGGCTACACCTTC.

The V call is TRBV19, the J call TRBJ2-1; 7 nucleotides match TRBD2. This CDR3 contains 15 residues. V gave up 0 bases and J gave up 8 bases; unmatched junction bases: 7. Germline lookup yields CDR1 LNHDA and CDR2 SQIVND (reference sequence). The CDR3 spells CASSIDLTSIDEQFF. The DNA for the CDR3 is TGTGCCAGTAGTATAGACCTGACTAGCATCGATGAGCAGTTCTTC.

The chain is built from TRBV6-5 and TRBJ2-3; D remains unclear. Germline-derived CDR1 and CDR2 are MNHEY and SVGAGI. The ends were cut back, 0 bases at V and 0 bases at J, with 4 bases in the middle. The CDR3 is 14 residues long. CDR3: CASSYSKSTDTQYF. CDR3 nucleotides: TGTGCCAGCAGTTACTCAAAAAGCACAGATACGCAGTATTTT.

The chain couples TRBV18 to TRBJ2-1; tentative D call: TRBD2 (5 bases). The length of the CDR3 is 15 residues. Germline-derived CDR1 and CDR2 are KGHSH and LQKENI. Trimming stripped 2 bases from V and 5 bases from J, with 13 bases between. The CDR3 nucleotides are TGTGCCAGCTCACCATTGGAGAGCGGAGACAATGAGCAGTTCTTC. Translated: CASSPLESGDNEQFF.

The chain combines TRBV7-9 with TRBJ1-5; D uncertain. Trimming removed 1 base from V and 0 bases from J, with 7 bases in between. This CDR3 spans 15 amino acids. Germline lookup yields CDR1 SEHNR and CDR2 FQNEAQ (reference sequence). CDR3 in DNA: TGTGCCAGCAGCTTAGGGACTTATAGCAATCAGCCCCAGCATTTT. This codes for CASSLGTYSNQPQHF.

For the CDR3, the DNA is TGTGCCAGCATCTGGGGGGGAGAGACCCAGTACTTC. Translating it yields CASIWGGETQYF. This chain connects TRBV6-1 to TRBJ2-5; 7 nucleotides line up with TRBD2. The germline V gene encodes CDR1 MNHNS and CDR2 SASEGT. The ends lost 7 bases at V and 4 bases at J; junction bases unmatched: 3. The CDR3 has 12 residues.

This clone has a handful of counts. This chain connects TRBV27 to TRBJ2-7; D not certain. This CDR3 region has 14 residues. The germline V and J ends were trimmed by 2 bases and 1 base, with 9 bases remaining between them. Germline V CDR1 and CDR2: MNHEY, SMNVEV (reference sequence). The CDR3 sequence is CASSLKYGSYEQYF. CDR3 DNA: TGTGCCAGCAGTTTAAAATACGGTTCCTACGAGCAGTACTTC.

V and J are TRBV18 and TRBJ2-7; tentatively, D is TRBD1 or TRBD2 (5 bases each). V shed 8 bases and J shed 0 bases, with 11 bases lying between them. The CDR3 loop spans 13 amino acids. Germline V gene sequence: CDR1 KGHSH, CDR2 LQKENI. CDR3 sequence (DNA): TGTGCCAGCGCCCCAGGGACCTCCTACGAGCAGTACTTC. Translating gives CASAPGTSYEQYF.

V usage is TRBV19 and J usage is TRBJ1-3; D call uncertain. Trimming stripped 2 bases from V and 0 bases from J, with 8 bases between. CDR1 is LNHDA and CDR2 is SQIVND in the germline V gene (reference sequence). The CDR3 loop spans 15 amino acids. The CDR3 DNA follows: TGTGCCAGTAGTATAAGTACCTCCTCTGGAAACACCATATATTTT. This sequence encodes CASSISTSSGNTIYF.

The CDR3 spells CSARLGTSIYEQYF. The CDR3, as DNA: TGCAGCGCTCGCCTCGGGACTAGCATATACGAGCAGTACTTC. The gene calls are TRBV29-1 and TRBJ2-7; TRBD2 matches 9 bases. Germline values: CDR1 SQVTM, CDR2 ANQGSEA. Unmatched junction bases numbered 11, after V lost 7 bases and J lost 4 bases. The CDR3 runs to 14 residues.

This rearrangement joins TRBV5-6 to TRBJ1-1; no firm D call. CDR3 length: 12 amino acids. V shed 1 base and J shed 6 bases, with 7 bases lying between them. Germline CDR1 SGHDT, CDR2 YYEEEE. CDR3 DNA: TGTGCCAGCAGCTTGAGAGGCTCTGAAGCTTTCTTT. This codes for CASSLRGSEAFF.

This clone has only one observation. The rearrangement uses TRBV5-1 and TRBJ1-2; D unresolved. The length of the CDR3 is 13 residues. V shed 0 bases and J shed 8 bases, with 11 bases lying between them. Germline CDR1 is SGHRS and CDR2 is YFSETQ. CDR3 DNA sequence: TGCGCCAGCAGCTTGGATCGGGGTTCGGGCTACACCTTC. It specifies CASSLDRGSGYTF.

In its sample, this clone was seen once. The chain links TRBV5-1 to TRBJ1-4; D ambiguous. This CDR3 contains 15 residues. CDR1 and CDR2 (germline): SGHRS, YFSETQ. V dropped 0 bases and J dropped 0 bases, with 6 bases sitting between them. For the CDR3, the DNA is TGCGCCAGCAGCTTGGGAGCTACAACTAATGAAAAACTGTTTTTT. Residues: CASSLGATTNEKLFF. The full variable domain, with the rest looked up from reference TRBV5-1 and TRBJ1-4, is KAGVTQTPRYLIKTRGQQVTLSCSPISGHRSVSWYQQTPGQGLQFLFEYFSETQRNKGNFPGRFSGRQFSNSRSEMNVSTLELGDSALYLCASSLGATTNEKLFFGSGTQLSVL.

The CDR3, as DNA: TGTGCCAGCAGTTACCAGGGGGAGACCCAGTACTTC. It is translated as CASSYQGETQYF. V and J are TRBV6-6 and TRBJ2-5; possible D gene TRBD1, 6 bases. This CDR3 contains 12 residues. CDR1 is MNHNY and CDR2 is SVGAGI in the germline V gene (reference sequence). Trimming shortened V by 2 bases and J by 5 bases, and 6 bases separated the two germline ends.

The chain couples TRBV7-2 to TRBJ1-2; D might be TRBD1 (5 bases). The germline V gene has CDR1 SGHTA and CDR2 FQGNSA. Trimming took off 5 bases at V and 0 bases at J, with 13 bases between the two ends. The CDR3 is 15 residues long. The DNA for the CDR3 is TGTGCCAGCAGCAAGAACCAGGGAGCTAACTATGGCTACACCTTC. This codes for CASSKNQGANYGYTF.

The table lists this clone with a few counts. The J gene is TRBJ1-1, the V gene TRBV27; 8 bases fit TRBD1. The V and J ends lost 6 bases and 3 bases, in that order; junction bases with no gene match: 0. The V gene's germline CDR1 is MNHEY and CDR2 SMNVEV (reference sequence). The CDR3 contains 12 residues. CDR3 nucleotide sequence: TGTGCCAGCAGGGGACAGGACACTGAAGCTTTCTTT. This sequence encodes CASRGQDTEAFF.

The genes are TRBV5-6 and TRBJ1-2, with TRBD1 as a possible D gene (6 bases). CDR1 SGHDT and CDR2 YYEEEE come from the germline V gene. The V and J ends lost 2 bases and 5 bases respectively, with 13 bases between them. The CDR3 covers 14 residues. CDR3 sequence (DNA): TGTGCCAGCAGCTTCGGGGGCGTGGGTTATGGCTACACCTTC. It yields the protein CASSFGGVGYGYTF.

The DNA of the CDR3 is TGTGCCAGCAGCTTCAGACAGGGATATGAAGCTTTCTTT. Translation: CASSFRQGYEAFF. The rearrangement links TRBV7-9 to TRBJ1-1; TRBD1 agrees at 7 bases. Losses at the gene ends were 3 bases for V and 7 bases for J; bases not matched to a gene: 5. The germline CDR1 and CDR2 sequences are SEHNR and FQNEAQ (reference sequence). The CDR3 runs to 13 residues.

This chain connects TRBV27 to TRBJ2-1; tentative D call: TRBD2 (5 bases). The CDR3 runs to 14 residues. Germline CDR1 is MNHEY and CDR2 is SMNVEV (reference sequence). V lost 3 bases and J 5 bases, leaving 11 bases between the germline ends. The CDR3 nucleotides are TGTGCCAGCAGTTTCGGGAATAAACACAATGAGCAGTTCTTC. Translated, it gives CASSFGNKHNEQFF.

To note about this clone: This same CDR3 is encoded by further DNA sequences in the sample. The V and J genes are TRBV19 and TRBJ2-2; the match to TRBD2 covers 10 bases. The CDR3 totals 16 residues. Germline V lookup: CDR1 LNHDA, CDR2 SQIVND (reference sequence). V was pared by 4 bases and J by 3 bases, with 5 bases of the junction left unmatched. CDR3 coding DNA: TGTGCCAGTAGTAGGATAGCGGGAGGTTACACCGGGGAGCTGTTTTTT. It yields the protein CASSRIAGGYTGELFF. Full variable domain (outside the CDR3, taken from reference TRBV19 and TRBJ2-2): DGGITQSPKYLFRKEGQNVTLSCEQNLNHDAMYWYRQDPGQGLRLIYYSQIVNDFQKGDIAEGYSVSREKKESFPLTVTSAQKNPTAFYLCASSRIAGGYTGELFFGEGSRLTVL.

This clone was recorded once. This chain joins TRBV5-1 and TRBJ2-5, with 14 bases fitting TRBD2. Per germline, CDR1 SGHRS and CDR2 YFSETQ. Trimming removed 0 bases from V and 3 bases from J; junction bases left unmatched: 1. The CDR3 totals 16 residues. The CDR3 DNA reads as TGCGCCAGCAGCTTGGGGGGACTAGCGGGAGAAGAGACCCAGTACTTC. Translating it yields CASSLGGLAGEETQYF.

This chain connects TRBV4-1 to TRBJ1-1; the D gene is possibly TRBD1 (5 bases). Trimming shortened V by 4 bases and J by 3 bases, and 15 bases separated the two germline ends. Germline-derived CDR1 and CDR2 are MGHRA and YSYEKL. This CDR3 has 15 amino acids. The CDR3 DNA reads TGCGCCAGCAGCCCACTTAATGGGGGGGACACTGAAGCTTTCTTT. It translates to CASSPLNGGDTEAFF.

The V and J genes are TRBV6-5 and TRBJ2-1; 10 bases map to TRBD1. This CDR3 region has 15 residues. V lost 6 bases, J lost 3 bases, and 5 bases stayed unmatched. Germline CDR1 is MNHEY and CDR2 is SVGAGI. CDR3 DNA sequence: TGTGCCAGCAGCTCCCGGGACAGGGGCTACAATGAGCAGTTCTTC. It is translated as CASSSRDRGYNEQFF.

A single count supports this clone. This chain links TRBV25-1 with TRBJ1-1; possibly TRBD1 for D (5 bases). The V end was cut by 3 bases, the J end by 0 bases, with 8 bases between. CDR3 length: 14 amino acids. Per germline, CDR1 MGHDK and CDR2 SYGVNS. The CDR3 bases are TGTGCCAGCAGTGACACGACAGTGAACACTGAAGCTTTCTTT. Protein sequence: CASSDTTVNTEAFF.

The J gene is TRBJ2-7, the V gene TRBV27; no firm D call. CDR1 is MNHEY and CDR2 is SMNVEV in the germline V gene (reference sequence). V was cut by 5 bases and J by 3 bases, with 17 bases left in between. The CDR3 is 15 residues long. The CDR3 sequence: CASSPHGRIGYEQYF. CDR3 in DNA: TGTGCCAGCAGTCCCCATGGCAGGATAGGCTACGAGCAGTACTTC.

The chain joins TRBV27 to TRBJ2-1; D is ambiguous. The CDR3 is 13 residues long. The germline V gene encodes CDR1 MNHEY and CDR2 SMNVEV (reference sequence). Trimming shortened V by 3 bases and J by 12 bases, and 15 bases separated the two germline ends. This CDR3 reads CASSLGSVGRQFF. CDR3 bases: TGTGCCAGCAGTTTGGGTTCAGTGGGAAGGCAGTTCTTC.

The V call is TRBV28, the J call TRBJ2-5, with TRBD2 identical over 14 bases. Trimming removed 7 bases from V and 11 bases from J; junction bases left unmatched: 12. CDR3 size: 15 residues. Looked up from germline, CDR1 is MDHEN and CDR2 is SYDVKM. The CDR3 region has the DNA TGTGCCAGCACTGCCATGGGACTAGCGGGAGATGAGCAGTACTTC. It is translated as CASTAMGLAGDEQYF.